This TCR beta chain was identified in a study of cytomegalovirus exposure and HLA in healthy donors. Study-wide results and limits: The authors later linked a missense DCLRE1C variant to TCR beta V- and J-gene trimming. In a later analysis, at a false discovery rate of 0.05, approximately 16,000 TCR beta sequences were associated with HLA alleles. As confirmed in vitro, a few CMV-associated chains were specific for CMV antigens. Later work found most CMV-associated TCR beta chains apparently HLA-restricted.

The PCR contained 60 Vbeta and 13 Jbeta primers. The protocol was immunoSEQ multiplex PCR, while the TCRdb copy is restricted to in-frame clones and leaves out a portion. The sample yields 100,000 to 150,000 clones, 80% seen once. Turning to this clone: Its antigen is as yet unknown.

The CDR3 covers 16 residues. The J segment lost 4 bases and the V segment lost 4 bases, leaving 9 bases of the junction unmatched. Germline CDR1 and CDR2: SGHRS and YFSETQ. Material: PBMCs. The chain joins TRBV5-1 to TRBJ2-3, with 10 bases aligning to TRBD1. The TCR sequence derives from a male donor in good health and CMV-seronegative. CDR3 in amino acids: CASSLGGQGQADTQYF. The DNA of the CDR3 is TGCGCCAGCAGCCTCGGGGGACAGGGGCAAGCAGATACGCAGTATTTT.